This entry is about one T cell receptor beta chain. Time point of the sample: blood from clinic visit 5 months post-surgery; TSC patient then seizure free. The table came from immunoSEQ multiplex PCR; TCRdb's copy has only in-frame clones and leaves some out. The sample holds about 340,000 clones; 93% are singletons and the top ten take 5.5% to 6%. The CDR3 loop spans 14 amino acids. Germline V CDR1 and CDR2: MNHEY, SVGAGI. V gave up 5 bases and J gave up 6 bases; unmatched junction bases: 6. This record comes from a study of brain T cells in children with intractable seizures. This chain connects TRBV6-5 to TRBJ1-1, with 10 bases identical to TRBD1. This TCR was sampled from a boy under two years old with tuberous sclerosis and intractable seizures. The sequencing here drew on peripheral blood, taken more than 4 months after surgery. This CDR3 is CASSQDRGAAEAFF. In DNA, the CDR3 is TGTGCCAGCAGTCAGGACAGGGGGGCCGCTGAAGCTTTCTTT.